One T cell receptor (beta chain) is described in this entry. Its antigen is unknown. The data belong to a study of cytomegalovirus exposure and HLA in healthy donors. Study as a whole: Researchers found that more than 70% of a few hundred genotyped donors fell within the Caucasian-associated ancestry cluster. The study, taken as a whole, reports: V- and J-gene trimming in TCR beta was tied to a missense DCLRE1C variant by an analysis performed later.

Germline V gene data show CDR1 as SGHRS and CDR2 as YFSETQ. The ends were cut back, 0 bases at V and 6 bases at J, with 13 bases in the middle. The CDR3 covers 14 residues. 60 Vbeta and 13 Jbeta primers were used in PCR. Clones were read by immunoSEQ multiplex PCR, and TCRdb kept only the in-frame ones, dropping some. The profile shows around 100,000 clones, about 76% of them singletons. The source material was PBMCs. The V gene is TRBV5-1, the J gene TRBJ2-7, with D possibly matching TRBD1 (7 bases). This clonotype was sampled from a woman aged 70-85 years in good health and CMV-seropositive. CDR3 in DNA: TGCGCCAGCAGCTTGGAACAGGGGACTCGCGAGCAGTACTTC. Translated, it gives CASSLEQGTREQYF.